These T cell receptor beta chains were read from a single sample in a study of blood T cells in healthy people across ages. TCRdb reprocessed the 5' RACE reads via MiXCR and lists one record per CDR3 protein. This table holds about 1.8 million distinct CDR3 sequences, about 50% found once. The sequencing input was blood. Every receptor here comes from a woman aged 40 to 49 in good health. Both conserved end residues are part of each CDR3. D genes are given only for firm matches. Not every row has a clone size; where given, it reads once, few, many or a size class.

>TRBV6-5|TRBJ2-5|TRBD2|few
CASSYSMGSASGGQETQYF
TGTGCCAGCAGTTACTCGATGGGGTCGGCTAGCGGGGGCCAAGAGACCCAGTACTTC
>TRBV28|TRBJ1-6|NA|NA
CASSLLAGGSPLHF
TGTGCCAGCAGTTTATTGGCGGGGGGGTCACCCCTCCACTTT
>TRBV25-1|TRBJ2-5|TRBD2|few
CASTQAGVETQYF
TGTGCCAGCACTCAGGCGGGGGTAGAGACCCAGTACTTC
>TRBV6-5|TRBJ2-7|NA|NA
CASTFDAGTGLYEQYF
TGTGCCAGCACGTTTGATGCCGGGACGGGGTTATACGAGCAGTACTTC
>TRBV5-1|TRBJ2-7|NA|NA
CASSLHETVVAYEQYF
TGCGCCAGCAGCTTGCATGAGACAGTGGTAGCCTACGAGCAGTACTTC
>TRBV5-1|TRBJ1-2|NA|NA
CAGNLEGAPSYGYTF
TGCGCCGGCAACTTGGAAGGGGCGCCCAGCTATGGCTACACCTTC
>TRBV20-1|TRBJ1-2|TRBD1|few
CSARPDRDNYGYTF
TGCAGTGCTAGACCAGACAGGGATAACTATGGCTACACCTTC
>TRBV7-2|TRBJ2-5|TRBD1|NA
CASSVSRGKTQYF
TGTGCCAGCAGCGTAAGCAGGGGGAAGACCCAGTACTTC
>TRBV7-9|TRBJ2-3|NA|few
CASTGLGGPWQYF
TGTGCCAGCACCGGATTGGGGGGGCCATGGCAGTATTTT
>TRBV28|TRBJ1-6|NA|NA
CASSTRQRNNSPLHF
TGTGCCAGCAGTACCCGACAGAGGAATAATTCACCCCTCCACTTT
>TRBV20-1|TRBJ2-7|TRBD2|few
CSAELSVSGGPSSYEQYF
TGCAGTGCAGAACTTAGTGTTAGCGGGGGACCTAGCTCCTACGAGCAGTACTTC
>TRBV2|TRBJ2-2|NA|NA
CASSQTVANTGELFF
TGTGCCAGCAGTCAGACGGTCGCGAACACCGGGGAGCTGTTTTTT
>TRBV11-1|TRBJ2-7|NA|NA
CASSLGADTTYEQYF
TGTGCCAGCAGCCTAGGGGCAGATACCACCTACGAGCAGTACTTC
>TRBV29-1|TRBJ2-7|NA|many
CSVGATAYEQYF
TGCAGCGTTGGGGCTACTGCCTACGAGCAGTACTTC
>TRBV30|TRBJ2-7|NA|once
CAWSWEGEQYF
TGTGCCTGGAGTTGGGAAGGCGAGCAGTACTTC
>TRBV5-1|TRBJ1-3|TRBD1|NA
CASSLEAGTGREGNTIYF
TGCGCCAGCAGCTTGGAGGCCGGGACAGGGAGAGAAGGAAACACCATATATTTT
>TRBV9|TRBJ2-6|NA|NA
CASSGSTESRFSGANVLTF
TGTGCCAGCAGCGGCTCGACAGAATCACGGTTCTCTGGGGCCAACGTCCTGACTTTC
>TRBV29-1|TRBJ2-5|NA|NA
CSVEYRRSRETQYF
TGCAGCGTTGAATACAGAAGGAGCCGAGAGACCCAGTACTTC
>TRBV12-3/TRBV12-4|TRBJ1-6|NA|NA
CASSSTGGSPLHF
TGTGCCAGCAGTTCGACAGGTGGTTCACCCCTCCACTTT
>TRBV7-2|TRBJ2-3|TRBD1|once
CASLDRGRTGTQYF
TGTGCCAGCCTAGACAGGGGAAGGACAGGTACGCAGTATTTT
>TRBV7-6|TRBJ2-7|TRBD1|NA
CASSLWSGDRGSYEQYF
TGTGCCAGCAGCTTATGGTCCGGGGACAGAGGCTCCTACGAGCAGTACTTC
>TRBV13|TRBJ1-4|TRBD1|NA
CASSLQGQGAKGTNEKLFF
TGTGCCAGCAGCTTACAGGGACAGGGGGCTAAGGGAACTAATGAAAAACTGTTTTTT
>TRBV7-3|TRBJ1-1|TRBD1|NA
CASSRDRGTSEAFF
TGTGCCAGCAGCCGGGACAGGGGAACATCTGAAGCTTTCTTT
>TRBV20-1|TRBJ1-4|TRBD1|NA
CSPATGENEKLFF
TGCAGTCCTGCGACAGGGGAAAATGAAAAACTGTTTTTT
>TRBV2|TRBJ2-3|TRBD1|NA
CASQGDSYTDTQYF
TGTGCCAGCCAGGGGGACAGTTACACAGATACGCAGTATTTT
>TRBV9|TRBJ2-3|NA|NA
CASSASGQDTQYF
TGTGCCAGCAGCGCCTCGGGCCAGGATACGCAGTATTTT
>TRBV5-1|TRBJ2-1|NA|NA
CASSLSTGNYNEQFF
TGCGCCAGCAGCTTGTCAACAGGAAATTACAATGAGCAGTTCTTC
>TRBV20-1|TRBJ2-5|TRBD2|NA
CSAEPTSGGWGETQYF
TGCAGTGCCGAGCCTACTAGCGGGGGGTGGGGGGAGACCCAGTACTTC
>TRBV12-3/TRBV12-4|TRBJ2-7|NA|NA
CASAGPSSYNEQYF
TGTGCCAGCGCCGGGCCGAGCTCCTACAATGAGCAGTACTTC
>TRBV24-1|TRBJ2-3|TRBD1|NA
CATSPTTGPTDTQYF
TGTGCCACCAGTCCTACGACAGGGCCCACAGATACGCAGTATTTT
>TRBV6-5|TRBJ1-2|NA|NA
CASSTTGPYGYTF
TGTGCCAGCAGTACGACAGGACCCTATGGCTACACCTTC
>TRBV7-8|TRBJ2-1|NA|few
CASSLIESVGGTNEQFF
TGTGCCAGCAGCTTAATTGAGTCGGTCGGAGGGACCAATGAGCAGTTCTTC
>TRBV3-1|TRBJ2-5|TRBD2|NA
CASSHFGTSGGAETQYF
TGTGCCAGCAGCCACTTTGGGACTAGCGGGGGGGCGGAGACCCAGTACTTC
>TRBV12-3/TRBV12-4|TRBJ2-5|NA|once
CASSFPGQGTQYF
TGTGCCAGCAGTTTCCCGGGGCAAGGGACCCAGTACTTC
>TRBV12-3/TRBV12-4|TRBJ2-7|NA|NA
CASSLERIYEQYF
TGTGCCAGCAGTTTAGAGAGGATTTACGAGCAGTACTTC
>TRBV7-2|TRBJ2-4|NA|few
CASSLGLVAKNIQYF
TGTGCCAGCAGCTTAGGCTTAGTAGCCAAAAACATTCAGTACTTC
>TRBV12-3/TRBV12-4|TRBJ2-1|TRBD1|NA
CASSDNIRTGWDETQFF
TGTGCCAGCAGTGATAATATCAGGACAGGTTGGGATGAGACCCAGTTCTTC
>TRBV28|TRBJ2-1|TRBD2|NA
CASSPGGVAGRNNEQFF
TGTGCCAGCAGTCCCGGGGGGGTAGCGGGGCGTAACAATGAGCAGTTCTTC
>TRBV6-5|TRBJ2-7|NA|NA
CASSYETASEQYF
TGTGCCAGCAGTTACGAGACAGCGAGTGAGCAGTACTTC
>TRBV14|TRBJ2-5|NA|NA
CASSQDWRGETQYF
TGTGCCAGCAGCCAAGATTGGCGAGGAGAGACCCAGTACTTC
>TRBV9|TRBJ2-3|TRBD2|NA
CASSVSPPGLAYTDTQYF
TGTGCCAGCAGCGTCAGCCCACCGGGACTAGCATACACAGATACGCAGTATTTT
>TRBV6-2/TRBV6-3|TRBJ1-5|NA|NA
CASSYYDRLNQPQHF
TGTGCCAGCAGTTACTACGACAGGTTAAATCAGCCCCAGCATTTT
>TRBV5-1|TRBJ2-5|TRBD2|few
CASSATSTSGRKETQYF
TGCGCCAGCAGCGCTACTTCGACTAGCGGGAGAAAAGAGACCCAGTACTTC
>TRBV5-1|TRBJ1-2|NA|few
CATSEGDKDNYGYTF
TGCGCCACTTCGGAAGGGGACAAAGATAACTATGGCTACACCTTC
>TRBV4-1|TRBJ1-5|NA|few
CASSRRQSDRPQHF
TGCGCCAGCAGCCGAAGACAGTCCGATCGGCCCCAGCATTTT
>TRBV6-2/TRBV6-3|TRBJ2-1|NA|NA
CASSLLEFDEQFF
TGTGCCAGCAGCCTACTCGAATTTGATGAGCAGTTCTTC
>TRBV7-2|TRBJ2-1|NA|NA
CASSPGIRASGEQFF
TGTGCCAGCAGCCCCGGGATCAGGGCCTCCGGTGAGCAGTTCTTC
>TRBV20-1|TRBJ2-1|NA|NA
CSASTGMSSYNEQFF
TGCAGTGCTAGTACAGGGATGAGCTCCTACAATGAGCAGTTCTTC
>TRBV6-6|TRBJ1-4|NA|NA
CASSGAATNEKLFF
TGTGCCAGCAGTGGAGCCGCAACTAATGAAAAACTGTTTTTT
>TRBV7-2|TRBJ1-4|NA|NA
CASSENGLGNEKLFF
TGTGCCAGCAGCGAGAATGGGCTGGGGAATGAAAAACTGTTTTTT
>TRBV4-3|TRBJ1-5|NA|NA
CASSQDYKPDYPWPQHF
TGCGCCAGCAGCCAAGATTATAAGCCAGACTACCCTTGGCCCCAGCATTTT
>TRBV5-1|TRBJ2-7|NA|NA
CASSSNPAGEQYF
TGCGCCAGCAGCTCCAACCCTGCGGGGGAGCAGTACTTC
>TRBV4-2|TRBJ1-6|NA|once
CASSGTGSVGSPLHF
TGTGCCAGCAGCGGCACAGGGTCGGTGGGTTCACCCCTCCACTTT
>TRBV7-2|TRBJ2-5|TRBD1|NA
CASSFRTGDGETQYF
TGTGCCAGCAGCTTCAGGACAGGGGATGGAGAGACCCAGTACTTC